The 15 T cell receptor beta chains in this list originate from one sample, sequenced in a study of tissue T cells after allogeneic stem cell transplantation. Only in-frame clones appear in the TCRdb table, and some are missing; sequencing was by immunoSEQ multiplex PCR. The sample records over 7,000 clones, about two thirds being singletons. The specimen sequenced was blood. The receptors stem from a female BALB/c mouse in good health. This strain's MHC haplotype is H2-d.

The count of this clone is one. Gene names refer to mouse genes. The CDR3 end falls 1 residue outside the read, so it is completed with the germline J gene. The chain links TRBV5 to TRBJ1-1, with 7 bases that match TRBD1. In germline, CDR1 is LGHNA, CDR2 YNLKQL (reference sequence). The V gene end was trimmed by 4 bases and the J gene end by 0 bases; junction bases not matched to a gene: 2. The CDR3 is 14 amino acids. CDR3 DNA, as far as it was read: TGTGCCAGCAGCCTCGGGACAGCAAACACAGAAGTCTTC. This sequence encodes CASSLGTANTEVF. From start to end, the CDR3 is CASSLGTANTEVFF.

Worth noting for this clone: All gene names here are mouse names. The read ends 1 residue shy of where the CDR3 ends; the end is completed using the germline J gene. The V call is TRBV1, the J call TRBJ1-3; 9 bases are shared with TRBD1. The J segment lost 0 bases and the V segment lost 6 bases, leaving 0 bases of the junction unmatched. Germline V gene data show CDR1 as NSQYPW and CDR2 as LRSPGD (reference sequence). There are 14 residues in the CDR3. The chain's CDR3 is CTCRTGGSGNTLYF. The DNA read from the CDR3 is TGCACCTGCAGGACAGGGGGTTCTGGAAATACGCTCTAT.

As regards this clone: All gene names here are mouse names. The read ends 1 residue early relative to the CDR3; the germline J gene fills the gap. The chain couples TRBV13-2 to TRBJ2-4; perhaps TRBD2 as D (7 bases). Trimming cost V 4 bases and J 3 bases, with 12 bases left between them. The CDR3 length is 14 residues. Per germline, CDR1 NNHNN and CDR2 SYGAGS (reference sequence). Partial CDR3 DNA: TGTGCCAGCGGTAGGGGGGCGGACCAAAACACCTTGTAC. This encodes CASGRGADQNTLY. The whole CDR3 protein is CASGRGADQNTLYF.

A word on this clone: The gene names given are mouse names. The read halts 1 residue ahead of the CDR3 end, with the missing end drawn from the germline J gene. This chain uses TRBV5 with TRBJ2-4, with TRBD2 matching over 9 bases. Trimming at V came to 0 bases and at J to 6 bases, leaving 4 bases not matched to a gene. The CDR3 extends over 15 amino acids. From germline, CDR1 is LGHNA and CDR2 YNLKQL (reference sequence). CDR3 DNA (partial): TGTGCCAGCAGCCAAGAGCCCGGGACTGGGAACACCTTGTAC. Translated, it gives CASSQEPGTGNTLY. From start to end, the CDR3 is CASSQEPGTGNTLYF.

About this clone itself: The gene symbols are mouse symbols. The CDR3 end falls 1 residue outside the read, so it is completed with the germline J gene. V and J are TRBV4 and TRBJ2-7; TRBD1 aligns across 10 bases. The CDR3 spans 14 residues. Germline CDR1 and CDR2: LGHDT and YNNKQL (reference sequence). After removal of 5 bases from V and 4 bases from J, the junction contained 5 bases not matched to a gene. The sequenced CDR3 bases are TGTGCCAGCAGCCCCGGGACAGGGGAATATGAACAGTAC. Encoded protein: CASSPGTGEYEQY. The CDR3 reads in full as CASSPGTGEYEQYF.

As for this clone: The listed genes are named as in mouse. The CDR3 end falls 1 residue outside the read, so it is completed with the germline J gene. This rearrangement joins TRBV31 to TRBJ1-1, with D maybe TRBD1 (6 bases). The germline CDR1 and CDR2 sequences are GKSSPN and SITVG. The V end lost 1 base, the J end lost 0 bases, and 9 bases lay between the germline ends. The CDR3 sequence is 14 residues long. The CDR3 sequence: CAWSPGQTNTEVFF. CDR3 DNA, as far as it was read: TGTGCCTGGAGTCCGGGACAAACAAACACAGAAGTCTTC. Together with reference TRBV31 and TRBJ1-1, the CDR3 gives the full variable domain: AQTIHQWPVAEIKAVGSPLSLGCTIKGKSSPNLYWYWQATGGTLQQLFYSITVGQVESVVQLNLSASRPKDDQFILSTEKLLLSHSGFYLCAWSPGQTNTEVFFGKGTRLTVV.

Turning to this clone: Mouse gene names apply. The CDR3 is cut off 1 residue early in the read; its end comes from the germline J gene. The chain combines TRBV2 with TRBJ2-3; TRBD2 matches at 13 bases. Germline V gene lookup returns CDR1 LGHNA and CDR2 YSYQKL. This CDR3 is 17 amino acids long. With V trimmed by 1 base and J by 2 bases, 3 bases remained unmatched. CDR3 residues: CASSQGTGGALAETLYF. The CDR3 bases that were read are TGTGCCAGCAGCCAAGGGACTGGGGGGGCGCTTGCAGAAACGCTGTAT.

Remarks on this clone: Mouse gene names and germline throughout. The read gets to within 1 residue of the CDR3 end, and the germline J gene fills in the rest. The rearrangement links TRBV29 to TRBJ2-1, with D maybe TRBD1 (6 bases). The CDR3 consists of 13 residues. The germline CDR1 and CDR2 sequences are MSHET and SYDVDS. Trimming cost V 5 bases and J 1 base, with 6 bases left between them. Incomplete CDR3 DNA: TGTGCTAGCAGTACAGGGAACTATGCTGAGCAGTTC. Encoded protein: CASSTGNYAEQF. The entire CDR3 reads CASSTGNYAEQFF.

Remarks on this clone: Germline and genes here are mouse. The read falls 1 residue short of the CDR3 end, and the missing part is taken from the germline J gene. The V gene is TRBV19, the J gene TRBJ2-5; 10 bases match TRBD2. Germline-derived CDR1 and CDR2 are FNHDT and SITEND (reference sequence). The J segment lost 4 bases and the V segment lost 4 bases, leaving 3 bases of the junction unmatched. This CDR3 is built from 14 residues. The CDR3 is CASSATGGKDTQYF. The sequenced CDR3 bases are TGTGCCAGCAGTGCGACTGGGGGGAAAGACACCCAGTAC.

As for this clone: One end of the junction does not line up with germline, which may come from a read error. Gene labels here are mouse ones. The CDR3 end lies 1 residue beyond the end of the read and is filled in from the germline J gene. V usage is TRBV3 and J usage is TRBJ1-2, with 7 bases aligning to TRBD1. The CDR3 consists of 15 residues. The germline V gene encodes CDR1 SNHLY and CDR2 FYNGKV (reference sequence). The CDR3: CDSSLVRDRNSDYTF. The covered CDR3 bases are TGTGACAGCAGCTTAGTTCGGGACAGAAACTCCGACTACACC.

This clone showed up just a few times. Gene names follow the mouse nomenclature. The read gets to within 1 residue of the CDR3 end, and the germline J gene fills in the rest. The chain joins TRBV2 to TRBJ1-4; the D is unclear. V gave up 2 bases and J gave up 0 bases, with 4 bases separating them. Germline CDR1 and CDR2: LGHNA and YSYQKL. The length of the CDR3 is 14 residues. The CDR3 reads CASSQPVSNERLFF. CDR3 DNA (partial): TGTGCCAGCAGCCAACCAGTTTCCAACGAAAGATTATTT.

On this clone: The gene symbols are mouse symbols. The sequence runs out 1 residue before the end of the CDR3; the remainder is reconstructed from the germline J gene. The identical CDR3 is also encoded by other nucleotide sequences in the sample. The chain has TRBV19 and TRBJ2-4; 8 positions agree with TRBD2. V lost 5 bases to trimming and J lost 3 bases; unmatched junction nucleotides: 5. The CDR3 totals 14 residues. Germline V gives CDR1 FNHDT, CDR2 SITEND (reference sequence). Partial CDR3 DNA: TGTGCCAGCAGCACGCTGGGGGGACAAAACACCTTGTAC. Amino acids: CASSTLGGQNTLY. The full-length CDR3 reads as CASSTLGGQNTLYF.

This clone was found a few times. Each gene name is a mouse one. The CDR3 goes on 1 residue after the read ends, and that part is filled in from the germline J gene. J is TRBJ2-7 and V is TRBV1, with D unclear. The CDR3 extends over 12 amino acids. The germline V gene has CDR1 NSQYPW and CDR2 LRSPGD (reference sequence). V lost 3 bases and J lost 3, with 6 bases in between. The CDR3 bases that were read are TGCACCTGCAGTGCGCGCAGCTATGAACAGTAC. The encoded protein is CTCSARSYEQY. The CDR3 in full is CTCSARSYEQYF. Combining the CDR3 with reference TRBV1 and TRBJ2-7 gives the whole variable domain VTLLEQNPRWRLVPRGQAVNLRCILKNSQYPWMSWYQQDLQKQLQWLFTLRSPGDKEVKSLPGADYLATRVTDTELRLQVANMSQGRTLYCTCSARSYEQYFGPGTRLTVL.

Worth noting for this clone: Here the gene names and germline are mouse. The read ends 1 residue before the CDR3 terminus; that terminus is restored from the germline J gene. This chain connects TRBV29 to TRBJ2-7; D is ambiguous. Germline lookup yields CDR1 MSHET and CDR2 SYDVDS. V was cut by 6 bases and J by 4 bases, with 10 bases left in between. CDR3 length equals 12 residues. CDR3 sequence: CASRPTKYEQYF. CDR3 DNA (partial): TGTGCTAGCAGACCGACAAAATATGAACAGTAC.

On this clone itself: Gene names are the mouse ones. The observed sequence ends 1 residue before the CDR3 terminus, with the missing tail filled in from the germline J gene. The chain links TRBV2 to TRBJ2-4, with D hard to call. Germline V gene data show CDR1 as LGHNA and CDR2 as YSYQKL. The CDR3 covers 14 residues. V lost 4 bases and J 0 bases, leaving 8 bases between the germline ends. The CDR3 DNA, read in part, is TGTGCCAGCAGCCCCGACTCCAGTCAAAACACCTTGTAC. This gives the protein CASSPDSSQNTLY. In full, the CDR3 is CASSPDSSQNTLYF.